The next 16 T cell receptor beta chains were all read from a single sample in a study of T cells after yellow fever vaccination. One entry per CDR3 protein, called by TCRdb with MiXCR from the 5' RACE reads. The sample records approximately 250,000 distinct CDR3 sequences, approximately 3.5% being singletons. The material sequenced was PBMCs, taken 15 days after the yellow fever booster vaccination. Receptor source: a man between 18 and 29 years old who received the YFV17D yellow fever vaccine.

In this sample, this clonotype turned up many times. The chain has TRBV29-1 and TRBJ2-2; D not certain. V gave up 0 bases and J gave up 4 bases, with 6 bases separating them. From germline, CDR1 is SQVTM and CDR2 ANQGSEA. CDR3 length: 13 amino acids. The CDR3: CSVEDRPTGELFF. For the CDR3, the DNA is TGCAGCGTTGAAGATAGACCCACCGGGGAGCTGTTTTTT.

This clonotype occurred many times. The CDR3 coding sequence is TGTGCCAGCAGCTTCTCGGGGACAGATACGCAGTATTTT. Translation: CASSFSGTDTQYF. The rearrangement joins TRBV7-2 to TRBJ2-3, with D perhaps TRBD2 (5 bases). V was clipped by 3 bases and J by 3 bases, with 7 bases between them. CDR1 is SGHTA, CDR2 FQGNSA, per germline. The CDR3 has 13 residues.

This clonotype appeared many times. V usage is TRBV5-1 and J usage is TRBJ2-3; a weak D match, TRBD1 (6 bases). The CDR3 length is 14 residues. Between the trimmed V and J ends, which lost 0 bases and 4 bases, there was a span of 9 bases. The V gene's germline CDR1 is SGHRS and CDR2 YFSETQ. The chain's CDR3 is CASSLDRVADTQYF. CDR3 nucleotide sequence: TGCGCCAGCAGCTTGGACAGGGTCGCAGATACGCAGTATTTT.

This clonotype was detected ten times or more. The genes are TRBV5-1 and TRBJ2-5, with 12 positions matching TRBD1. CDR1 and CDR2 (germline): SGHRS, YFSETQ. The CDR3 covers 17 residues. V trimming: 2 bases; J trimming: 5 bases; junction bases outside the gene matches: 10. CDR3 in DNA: TGCGCCAGCAGCTTTGGGGGGACAGGGGGCAATGTGGAGACCCAGTACTTC. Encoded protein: CASSFGGTGGNVETQYF.

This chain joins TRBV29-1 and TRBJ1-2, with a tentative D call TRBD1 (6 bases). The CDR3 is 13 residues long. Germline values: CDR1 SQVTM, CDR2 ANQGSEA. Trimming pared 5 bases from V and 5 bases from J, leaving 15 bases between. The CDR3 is CSVPGRGQYGYTF. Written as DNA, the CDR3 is TGCAGCGTTCCGGGCAGGGGCCAATATGGCTACACCTTC. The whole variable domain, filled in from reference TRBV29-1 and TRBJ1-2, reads SAVISQKPSRDICQRGTSLTIQCQVDSQVTMMFWYRQQPGQSLTLIATANQGSEATYESGFVIDKFPISRPNLTFSTLTVSNMSPEDSSIYLCSVPGRGQYGYTFGSGTRLTVV.

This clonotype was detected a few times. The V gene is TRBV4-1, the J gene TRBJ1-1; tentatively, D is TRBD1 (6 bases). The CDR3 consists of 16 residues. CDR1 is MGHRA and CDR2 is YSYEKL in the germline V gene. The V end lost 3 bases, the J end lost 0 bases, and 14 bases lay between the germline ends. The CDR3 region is CASSHVDRTLNTEAFF. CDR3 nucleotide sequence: TGCGCCAGCAGCCATGTTGACAGGACCTTGAACACTGAAGCTTTCTTT.

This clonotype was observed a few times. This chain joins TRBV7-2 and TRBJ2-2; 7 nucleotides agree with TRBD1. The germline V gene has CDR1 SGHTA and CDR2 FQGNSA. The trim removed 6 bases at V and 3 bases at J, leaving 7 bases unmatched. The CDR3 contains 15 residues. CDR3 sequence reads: CASRFTGAHTGELFF. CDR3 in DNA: TGTGCCAGCAGATTTACAGGGGCACACACCGGGGAGCTGTTTTTT.

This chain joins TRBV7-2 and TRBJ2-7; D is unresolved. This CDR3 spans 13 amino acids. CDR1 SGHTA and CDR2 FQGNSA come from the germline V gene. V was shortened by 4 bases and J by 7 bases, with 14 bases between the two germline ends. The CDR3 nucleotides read TGTGCCAGCAGCTCAACGACAAAGTGGGAGCAGTACTTC. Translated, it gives CASSSTTKWEQYF.

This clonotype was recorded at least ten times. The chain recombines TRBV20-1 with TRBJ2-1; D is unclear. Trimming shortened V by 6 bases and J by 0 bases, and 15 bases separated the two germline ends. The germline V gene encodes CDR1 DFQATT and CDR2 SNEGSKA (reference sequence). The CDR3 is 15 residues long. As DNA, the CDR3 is TGCAGTGCGAACACCCTTTCGAGCTCCTACAATGAGCAGTTCTTC. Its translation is CSANTLSSSYNEQFF.

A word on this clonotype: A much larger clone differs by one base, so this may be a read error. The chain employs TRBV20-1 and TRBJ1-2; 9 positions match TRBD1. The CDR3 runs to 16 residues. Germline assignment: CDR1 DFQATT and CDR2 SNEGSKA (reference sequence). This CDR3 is CRARHPPGGQGTGYTF. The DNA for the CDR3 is TGCAGAGCAAGACACCCGCCCGGGGGACAGGGAACTGGCTACACCTTC.

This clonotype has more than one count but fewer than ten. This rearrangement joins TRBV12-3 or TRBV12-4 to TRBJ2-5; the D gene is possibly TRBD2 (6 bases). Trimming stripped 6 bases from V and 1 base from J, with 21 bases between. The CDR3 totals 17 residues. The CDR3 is CASRAGGAGTLQETQYF. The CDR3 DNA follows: TGTGCCAGCAGGGCCGGTGGGGCGGGGACCCTCCAAGAGACCCAGTACTTC.

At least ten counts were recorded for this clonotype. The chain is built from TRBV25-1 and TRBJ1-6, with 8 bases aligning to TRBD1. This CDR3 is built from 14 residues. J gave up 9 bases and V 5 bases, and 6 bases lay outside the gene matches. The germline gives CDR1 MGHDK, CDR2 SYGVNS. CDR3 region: CASSTTGVGSPLHF. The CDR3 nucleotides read TGTGCCAGCAGTACGACAGGGGTAGGTTCACCCCTCCACTTT.

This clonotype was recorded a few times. CDR3 sequence (DNA): TGCGCCAGCAGCCCCGGGCCCGGGGAAGGAAAACTGTTTTTT. Amino acid sequence: CASSPGPGEGKLFF. The chain carries TRBV5-1 and TRBJ1-4; no reliable D call. This CDR3 comprises 14 residues. V lost 4 bases and J 10 bases, leaving 17 bases between the germline ends. Germline loops: CDR1 SGHRS, CDR2 YFSETQ.

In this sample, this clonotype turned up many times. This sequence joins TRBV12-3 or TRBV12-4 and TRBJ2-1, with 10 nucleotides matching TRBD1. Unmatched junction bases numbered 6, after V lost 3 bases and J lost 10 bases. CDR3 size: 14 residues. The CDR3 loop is CASSLGQGLNEQFF. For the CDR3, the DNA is TGTGCCAGCAGTTTGGGACAGGGGCTAAACGAGCAGTTCTTC.

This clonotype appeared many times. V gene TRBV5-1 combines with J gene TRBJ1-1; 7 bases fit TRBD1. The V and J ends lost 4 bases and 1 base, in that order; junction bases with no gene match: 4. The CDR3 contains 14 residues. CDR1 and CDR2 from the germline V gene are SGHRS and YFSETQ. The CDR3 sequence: CASSPGQENTEAFF. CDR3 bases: TGCGCCAGCAGCCCCGGACAGGAGAACACTGAAGCTTTCTTT.

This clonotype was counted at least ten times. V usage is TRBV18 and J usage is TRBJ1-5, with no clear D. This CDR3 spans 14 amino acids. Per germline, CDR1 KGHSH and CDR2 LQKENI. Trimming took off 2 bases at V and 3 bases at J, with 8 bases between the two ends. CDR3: CASSPSGANQPQHF. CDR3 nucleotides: TGTGCCAGCTCACCAAGCGGAGCCAATCAGCCCCAGCATTTT.